The 19 T cell receptor beta chains below were found in one sample sequenced in a study of regulatory T cells in long-lasting Graves disease. Both iRepertoire HTBI primers and Arm-PCR of CDR3 regions were used to build the TCR beta libraries. Using its own MiXCR run on the multiplex PCR reads, TCRdb lists one record per CDR3 protein. This table has 600,000 to 650,000 distinct CDR3 sequences, roughly 15% appearing once. Time point indicated: newly diagnosed GD, antithyroid drugs for less than 3 months. PBMC-derived RNA was used for the TCR library. Another study also made use of these data, one on T cells in Graves' hyperthyroidism and ophthalmopathy.

The sequencing here drew on peripheral blood mononuclear cells (PBMCs), taken at new diagnosis, from a patient treated with antithyroid drugs. These receptors were obtained from a woman aged 30 to 39 with Graves disease.

In this sample, this clonotype turned up many times. The gene calls are TRBV20-1 and TRBJ2-7, with 12 bases fitting TRBD2. CDR3 length: 16 residues. Germline V gene sequence: CDR1 DFQATT, CDR2 SNEGSKA (reference sequence). Here the CDR3 reads CSVPGLAGKVSYEQYF. The DNA of the CDR3 is TGCAGCGTACCGGGACTAGCGGGTAAAGTCTCCTACGAGCAGTACTTC.

This clonotype was counted at least ten times. This chain connects TRBV11-2 to TRBJ1-2; D remains unclear. With 2 bases removed from V and 8 bases from J, the gap between germline ends came to 15 bases. Germline CDR1 is SGHAT and CDR2 is FQNNGV. The CDR3 has 14 residues. The CDR3 loop is CASSLRPGPQGYTF. CDR3 bases: TGTGCCAGCAGCTTACGACCCGGCCCACAGGGCTACACCTTC.

The table lists this clonotype with many counts. The V call is TRBV12-3 or TRBV12-4, the J call TRBJ2-7, with 9 bases aligning to TRBD1. J gave up 1 base and V 6 bases, and 4 bases lay outside the gene matches. The CDR3 has 14 amino acids. CDR3 DNA sequence: TGTGCCAGCAGAGACAGGGGGAGGTCCTACGAGCAGTACTTC. Amino acid sequence: CASRDRGRSYEQYF.

J is TRBJ2-1 and V is TRBV2; D not certain. V was pared by 2 bases and J by 9 bases, with 11 bases between. The V gene's germline CDR1 is SNHLY and CDR2 FYNNEI. The CDR3 spans 13 residues. The CDR3 protein is CASSEQLKIEQFF. The CDR3 DNA follows: TGTGCCAGCAGTGAACAGCTTAAGATTGAGCAGTTCTTC.

This clonotype was found a few times. CDR3 bases: TGCAGTGCTAGAGCCCCAGGGTGGAATTCACCCCTCCACTTT. Translated, it gives CSARAPGWNSPLHF. This chain connects TRBV20-1 to TRBJ1-6; TRBD1 might be the D (5 bases). Per germline, CDR1 DFQATT and CDR2 SNEGSKA (reference sequence). This CDR3 region has 14 residues. Trimming removed 1 base from V and 7 bases from J, with 11 bases in between.

Of note for this clonotype: A read error may be the cause here, since a much bigger clone is one base away. This sequence joins TRBV2 and TRBJ1-5; D is perhaps TRBD1 (5 bases). The CDR3 totals 12 residues. Germline V gene lookup returns CDR1 SNHLY and CDR2 FYNNEI. Trimming took 6 bases from V and 15 from J, leaving 18 bases between them. CDR3 nucleotides: TGTGCCAGCAGGCCCGGGGCAGGGATTGGGCATTTT. As protein: CASRPGAGIGHF.

Comments on this clonotype: A clone one base away is much larger, so this may be a read error. The genes are TRBV6-2 or TRBV6-3 and TRBJ2-5; perhaps D is TRBD1 or TRBD2 (5 bases each). Germline V gene data show CDR1 as MNHEY and CDR2 as SVGEGT. This CDR3 has 14 residues. The DNA of the CDR3 is TGTGCCAGCAGTTACGGGGGAACCCTAGAGGCCCAGTACTTC. Translating gives CASSYGGTLEAQYF.

The chain links TRBV19 to TRBJ1-1, with unresolved D. The V gene lost 6 bases and the J gene lost 2 bases, with 13 bases spanning the gap. CDR1 is LNHDA and CDR2 is SQIVND in the germline V gene (reference sequence). This CDR3 contains 14 residues. CDR3 nucleotide sequence: TGTGCCAGTAGGAAGACGGAACGTAACACTGAAGCTTTCTTT. The encoded protein is CASRKTERNTEAFF.

In regard to this clonotype: This may arise from a read error, as a much more abundant clone is one base away. The chain recombines TRBV6-2 or TRBV6-3 with TRBJ2-2, with D possibly being TRBD1 or TRBD2 (5 bases each). V lost 8 bases, J lost 7 bases, and 17 bases lay in between. CDR1 MNHEY and CDR2 SVGEGT come from the germline V gene. The CDR3 totals 14 residues. CDR3 loop: CASHILGTSGELFF. CDR3 sequence (DNA): TGTGCCAGCCACATTCTTGGGACGAGCGGGGAGCTGTTTTTT.

This clonotype came up many times. The chain employs TRBV28 and TRBJ2-2, with 10 positions matching TRBD2. CDR1 and CDR2 (germline): MDHEN, SYDVKM. J was trimmed by 5 bases and V by 8 bases; bases with no gene match: 8. The CDR3 contains 15 residues. In nucleotides, the CDR3 is TGTGCCAGCCAAGCGGGAGGGCCCGGAACCGGGGAGCTGTTTTTT. It codes for CASQAGGPGTGELFF.

This clonotype was observed at least ten times. CDR3 sequence (DNA): TGTGCCAGCAGCCAAAGGGGCCTCGGCTATAATTCACCCCTCCACTTT. This gives the protein CASSQRGLGYNSPLHF. The V call is TRBV3-1, the J call TRBJ1-6; possible D gene TRBD1, 5 bases. The CDR3 has 16 residues. The germline V gene encodes CDR1 LGHDT and CDR2 YNNKEL (reference sequence). The V and J ends lost 2 bases and 3 bases respectively, with 11 bases between them.

This clonotype was counted at least ten times. This rearrangement joins TRBV5-4 to TRBJ1-2; D remains unclear. This CDR3 region has 14 residues. CDR1 is SGHNT and CDR2 is YYREEE in the germline V gene (reference sequence). V was cut by 2 bases and J by 2 bases, with 10 bases left in between. This chain's CDR3 is CASSFSTINYGYTF. CDR3 bases: TGTGCCAGCAGCTTTTCCACCATAAACTATGGCTACACCTTC.

This clonotype was seen a single time. A far larger clone is a single base away, which makes a read error likely. The J gene is TRBJ1-1, the V gene TRBV6-4; D remains unclear. The CDR3 extends over 13 amino acids. Germline CDR1 MRHNA, CDR2 SNTAGT. V was pared by 7 bases and J by 3 bases, with 12 bases between. CDR3 region: CASTPTEDTEAFF. CDR3 in DNA: TGTGCCAGCACTCCAACAGAGGACACTGAAGCTTTCTTT.

In this sample, this clonotype turned up many times. The chain has TRBV27 and TRBJ1-6; D is unclear. The CDR3 totals 12 residues. CDR1 is MNHEY, CDR2 SMNVEV, per germline (reference sequence). V was shortened by 10 bases and J by 0 bases, with 4 bases between the two germline ends. The CDR3 nucleotides read TGTGCCACCCGCTCCTATAATTCACCCCTCCACTTT. Its translation: CATRSYNSPLHF.

This clonotype was found a few times. The chain uses TRBV12-3 or TRBV12-4 and TRBJ1-4, with 7 nucleotides matching TRBD1. V shed 3 bases and J 4 bases; nucleotides not matched to a gene: 5. CDR3 length: 15 residues. The CDR3: CASSFQGGLNEKLFF. The CDR3 DNA reads as TGTGCCAGCAGTTTCCAGGGGGGCCTTAATGAAAAACTGTTTTTT.

In its sample, this clonotype was seen many times. This chain links TRBV28 with TRBJ2-1; 9 positions match TRBD1. Germline CDR1 and CDR2: MDHEN and SYDVKM. After removal of 8 bases from V and 3 bases from J, the junction contained 2 bases not matched to a gene. The CDR3 extends over 13 amino acids. This CDR3 is CASRQGGYNEQFF. For the CDR3, the DNA is TGTGCCAGCCGACAGGGGGGCTACAATGAGCAGTTCTTC.

V gene TRBV7-2 combines with J gene TRBJ2-1; 11 nucleotides match TRBD1. The germline gives CDR1 SGHTA, CDR2 FQGNSA. The junction had 5 bases not matched to a gene; V was cut back by 1 base and J by 9 bases. This CDR3 region has 15 residues. Here the CDR3 reads CASSLGDRGDIEQFF. CDR3 sequence (DNA): TGTGCCAGCAGCTTAGGGGACAGGGGGGATATTGAGCAGTTCTTC. The full variable domain, with the rest looked up from reference TRBV7-2 and TRBJ2-1, is GAGVSQSPSNKVTEKGKDVELRCDPISGHTALYWYRQSLGQGLEFLIYFQGNSAPDKSGLPSDRFSAERTGGSVSTLTIQRTQQEDSAVYLCASSLGDRGDIEQFFGPGTRLTVL.

The genes are TRBV4-1 and TRBJ2-7, with 7 bases fitting TRBD2. The germline gives CDR1 MGHRA, CDR2 YSYEKL. The J segment lost 0 bases and the V segment lost 1 base, leaving 6 bases of the junction unmatched. This CDR3 is built from 16 residues. The CDR3 DNA reads as TGCGCCAGCAGCCAAGGCGGGAGCGGTAGCTCCTACGAGCAGTACTTC. As protein: CASSQGGSGSSYEQYF.

This clonotype was found a few times. In DNA form, the CDR3 reads TGTGCCAGTAGTATAAACCCTCCTTCGACTAGCGTCGCAGAGACCCAGTACTTC. It is translated as CASSINPPSTSVAETQYF. This rearrangement joins TRBV19 to TRBJ2-3; 8 bases are a match to TRBD2. The closer fit of TRBJ2-5 to the DNA end suggests the J call may be wrong. This CDR3 contains 18 residues. Germline CDR1 is LNHDA and CDR2 is SQIVND (reference sequence).